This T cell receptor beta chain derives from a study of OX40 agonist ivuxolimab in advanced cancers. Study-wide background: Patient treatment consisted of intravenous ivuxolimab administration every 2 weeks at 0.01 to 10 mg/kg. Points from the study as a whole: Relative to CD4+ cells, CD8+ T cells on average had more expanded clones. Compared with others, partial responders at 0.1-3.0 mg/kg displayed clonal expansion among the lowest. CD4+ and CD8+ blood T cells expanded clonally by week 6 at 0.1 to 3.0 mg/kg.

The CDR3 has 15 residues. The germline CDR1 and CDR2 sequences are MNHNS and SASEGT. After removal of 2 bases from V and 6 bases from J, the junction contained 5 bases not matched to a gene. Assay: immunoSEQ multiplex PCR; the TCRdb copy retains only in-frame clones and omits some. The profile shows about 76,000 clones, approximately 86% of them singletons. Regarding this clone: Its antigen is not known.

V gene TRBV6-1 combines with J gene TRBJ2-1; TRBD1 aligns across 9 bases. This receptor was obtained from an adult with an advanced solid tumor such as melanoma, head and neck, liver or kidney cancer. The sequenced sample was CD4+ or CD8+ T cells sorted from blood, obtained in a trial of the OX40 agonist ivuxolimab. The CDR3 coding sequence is TGTGCCAGCAGTGAATCAGGGACAGGGATCAATGAGCAGTTCTTC. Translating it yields CASSESGTGINEQFF.